This T cell receptor beta chain was observed in a study of shared clonotypes between healthy human individuals (TCRdb year 2020). Background for the entire study: Three men and two women, aged 18 to 49 years, made up the cohort. Different laboratories and diverse techniques were used to prepare libraries and sequence TCR repertoires, to increase sequencing depth and limit assay-specific biases. Per donor, leukapheresis produced somewhere between about 0.9 and 9.5 billion PBMCs. Per donor, three plates each were used for CD4 naive and CD4 memory, two for CD8 naive, and one for CD8 memory. The study deeply sequenced blood TCR repertoires of several healthy adults to estimate repertoire size and the extent of clonotype sharing between individuals.

The paper's findings and limits, for the study overall: Clonotypes shared by all four sorted-subset donors showed higher generation probabilities than non-shared clonotypes. Pairwise subsampling led to the expectation that sequencing depth would affect the degree of clonotype sharing among donors. Sampling was restricted to blood, and TCR repertoires in tissue are likely to differ from TCR repertoires in blood. Incomplete sequencing was indicated by rarefaction of sorted-subset datasets, despite the large sequencing depth. Estimated clonotype richness was generally larger for naive than for memory subsets. The small number of donors limited the genetic and exposure-history diversity represented. When several donors were compared, the shared fraction of clonotypes was around 5.1% for naive CD4, about 4% for naive CD8, more than 2% for memory CD4, and 0.4% for memory CD8.

With respect to this clone: Its antigen has not been determined. The record has no base qualities; no much larger clone is one base away. The sample has other DNA sequences that encode this CDR3 too.

The donors were healthy, HIV-negative adults who had no recently reported acute infections or vaccinations. All donors were Caucasian adults living in Nashville, Tennessee, USA. CD4+ T cells were enriched by magnetic negative selection, after which naive cells were positively selected on CD45RA and the negative fraction was taken as the memory subset. After blood collection by leukapheresis, PBMCs were isolated using Ficoll-Histopaque density gradient centrifugation and then cryopreserved in the vapor phase of liquid nitrogen. Analytical flow cytometry was used to check the purity and quantity of each magnetically sorted T cell population. Genomic DNA was isolated from each sorted fraction and quantified by UV absorbance on a Nanodrop 2000c. TCR CDR3 regions were amplified from genomic DNA by multiplex PCR using the deep immunoSEQ assay. For each cell subset, the extracted genomic DNA was distributed evenly across all wells of several immunoSEQ 96-well plates, and each plate served as one replicate. Each replicate PCR for sorted subsets received around 200 ng genomic DNA, equal to roughly 30,000 T cell genomes. The purified libraries were quantified using a Qubit 3.0 fluorometer, sized with a Bioanalyzer 2100, and then quantified again using the KAPA Library Quantification kit. Each immunoSEQ 96-well plate was sequenced on its own single-read 150-cycle Illumina NextSeq 550 flow cell. The original methods were these. Because only junctional sequences without quality scores were contained in the immunoSEQ output, filtering matching that applied to full-length reads could not be performed. To assign V/J genes and CDR3, sequences were annotated against IMGT germline references using PyIR, a Python wrapper for IgBLAST v1.9. Reads were filtered out if the reads had weak V/J assignments (E-value above 1e-6), no CDR3, stop codons, out-of-frame junctions, or ambiguous translated residues. A V3J clonotype was defined by an identical inferred V gene, J gene, and CDR3 amino acid sequence. To compute the percentage overlap between repertoires, the number of shared unique clonotypes was divided by the size of the smaller repertoire. Richness of each repertoire was evaluated using RTK rarefaction, the Chao1 estimator, and Recon v2.1 estimates of unobserved clonotypes. Generation probabilities were computed with OLGA for all TCRbeta clonotypes obtained by the gDNA method from a handful of donors. Sourced from immuneACCESS, this table was stored by TCRdb with only in-frame sequences that have V and J called. A share of the clones is absent; for the studies checked, an unresolved V gene accounts for under half, and the remainder has no known explanation. Clonal size and the V and J genes are those of that table, whereas D and trimming came from the DNA. This sample comprises fewer than 3 million clones, 85% to 95% of them detected only once. In total, the top ten clones hold roughly 0.34% of the sample.

CDR1 and CDR2 are drawn from the germline V gene: SGHTA, FQGNSA. At the junction V is shortened by 1 base and J by 1 base; bases outside the gene matches: 2. Taken from cysteine to phenylalanine, the CDR3 has 15 residues. Solely the CDR3 DNA is kept, with 45 bases framed from the first base. Recombination linked TRBV7-2 to TRBJ1-1; the junction holds 8 bases that match TRBD1. Source material: naive CD4+ T cells from PBMCs. Read against the paper, the sample's cell subset or site label means: CD45RA+ positively selected. This clonotype was sampled from a man between 18 and 35 years old in good health. Some clones in this sample may be carry-over from other donors' samples. The CDR3 here reads CASSLGQGANTEAFF. The DNA sequence is as follows: TGTGCCAGCAGCTTAGGGCAGGGGGCGAACACTGAAGCTTTCTTT.